These 16 T cell receptor beta chains came from one sample sequenced in a study of T cell responses to AZD1222 COVID-19 vaccine. Some clones are missing from TCRdb's copy, which holds only in-frame ones; the method was immunoSEQ multiplex PCR. The data show about 64,000 clones, 80% to 95% seen once. The sequencing used peripheral blood, collected 28 days after the second dose of the MenACWY control vaccine. These receptors were obtained from an adult who received the MenACWY meningococcal vaccine as a control.

The chain recombines TRBV28 with TRBJ2-1; 11 positions match TRBD2. Trimming took 3 bases from V and 0 from J; bases not matched to a gene: 7. The CDR3 runs to 18 residues. Per germline, CDR1 MDHEN and CDR2 SYDVKM. CDR3 amino acids: CASSFRTSGFYSYNEQFF. CDR3 bases: TGTGCCAGCAGTTTCCGGACTAGCGGGTTCTACTCCTACAATGAGCAGTTCTTC. Complete variable domain (other parts from reference TRBV28 and TRBJ2-1): DVKVTQSSRYLVKRTGEKVFLECVQDMDHENMFWYRQDPGLGLRLIYFSYDVKMKEKGDIPEGYSVSREKKERFSLILESASTNQTSMYLCASSFRTSGFYSYNEQFFGPGTRLTVL.

This clone was seen a single time. The CDR3 here is CASSLDPGGLQPQHF. DNA for the CDR3: TGTGCCAGCAGCTTAGACCCGGGTGGTCTCCAGCCCCAGCATTTT. The chain couples TRBV11-2 to TRBJ1-5, with D hard to call. The CDR3 extends over 15 amino acids. Germline V gene lookup returns CDR1 SGHAT and CDR2 FQNNGV. The ends were cut back, 0 bases at V and 7 bases at J, with 13 bases in the middle.

The genes are TRBV28 and TRBJ2-1; 11 bases map to TRBD2. The germline V gene has CDR1 MDHEN and CDR2 SYDVKM. This CDR3 comprises 14 residues. The V gene end was trimmed by 4 bases and the J gene end by 9 bases; junction bases not matched to a gene: 5. The CDR3 nucleotides are TGTGCCAGCAGTTCTAGCGGGAGGCTTCTTGAGCAGTTCTTC. It specifies CASSSSGRLLEQFF. The whole variable domain, remainder taken from reference TRBV28 and TRBJ2-1, is DVKVTQSSRYLVKRTGEKVFLECVQDMDHENMFWYRQDPGLGLRLIYFSYDVKMKEKGDIPEGYSVSREKKERFSLILESASTNQTSMYLCASSSSGRLLEQFFGPGTRLTVL.

The chain recombines TRBV7-8 with TRBJ2-7; no definite D call. This CDR3 has 14 residues. Germline CDR1 SGHVS, CDR2 FQNEAQ. Trimming took off 5 bases at V and 5 bases at J, with 16 bases between the two ends. DNA of the CDR3: TGTGCCAGCAGCCCGTACCCGATCGGAAACGAGCAGTACTTC. Its translation: CASSPYPIGNEQYF.

This rearrangement joins TRBV3-1 (or the pseudogene TRBV3-2) to TRBJ1-3, with 11 bases that match TRBD1. With V trimmed by 1 base and J by 4 bases, 15 bases remained unmatched. The CDR3 consists of 20 residues. Germline V CDR1 and CDR2: LGHDT, YNNKEL (reference sequence). The CDR3 loop reads CASSQATGTGGYLFGNTIYF. CDR3 bases: TGTGCCAGCAGCCAAGCCACCGGGACAGGGGGTTACCTTTTCGGAAACACCATATATTTT.

This clone was found once. CDR3 nucleotides: TGTGCCAGCAGCCCCCGTGTGGGGTATAATTCACCCCTCCACTTT. It is translated as CASSPRVGYNSPLHF. This chain connects TRBV11-2 to TRBJ1-6; no reliable D call. The germline V and J ends were trimmed by 5 bases and 4 bases, with 12 bases remaining between them. The germline CDR1 and CDR2 sequences are SGHAT and FQNNGV. The CDR3 is 15 residues long.

This clone was seen a handful of times. This sequence joins TRBV10-3 and TRBJ1-1, with TRBD1 identical over 8 bases. After removal of 6 bases from V and 2 bases from J, the junction contained 5 bases not matched to a gene. The CDR3 covers 14 residues. Germline CDR1 is ENHRY and CDR2 is SYGVKD. The DNA for the CDR3 is TGTGCCATCAGCGGACAGGGCGTAAACACTGAAGCTTTCTTT. Translating gives CAISGQGVNTEAFF.

V and J are TRBV11-1 and TRBJ2-7; a weak D match, TRBD2 (6 bases). Trimming took off 3 bases at V and 1 base at J, with 13 bases between the two ends. Looked up from germline, CDR1 is SGHAT and CDR2 is FQDESV (reference sequence). The CDR3 is made up of 15 amino acids. CDR3 sequence (DNA): TGTGCCAGCAGCTTTAACCGGGACTCGTCCTACGAGCAGTACTTC. Protein sequence: CASSFNRDSSYEQYF.

The chain links TRBV6-6 to TRBJ2-3, with D perhaps matching TRBD1 or TRBD2 (5 bases each). V dropped 10 bases and J dropped 8 bases, with 16 bases sitting between them. Germline assignment: CDR1 MNHNY and CDR2 SVGAGI (reference sequence). The CDR3 extends over 12 amino acids. Here the CDR3 reads CATSPSGPTQYF. CDR3 nucleotide sequence: TGTGCCACCTCACCCTCGGGACCTACGCAGTATTTT.

The chain has TRBV10-2 and TRBJ2-3; a possible D gene is TRBD1 (5 bases). The length of the CDR3 is 15 residues. CDR1 and CDR2 (germline): WSHSY, SAAADI. The V and J ends lost 2 bases and 0 bases respectively, with 9 bases between them. The CDR3 region is CASSERQGSTDTQYF. The CDR3 DNA reads TGCGCCAGCAGTGAGAGGCAGGGTAGCACAGATACGCAGTATTTT.

The genes are TRBV11-1 and TRBJ1-1; 8 bases are a match to TRBD1. Trimming removed 5 bases from V and 1 base from J; junction bases left unmatched: 6. The CDR3 runs 15 residues. Per germline, CDR1 SGHAT and CDR2 FQDESV (reference sequence). CDR3 residues: CASSPITGGNTEAFF. DNA of the CDR3: TGTGCCAGCAGCCCGATTACAGGGGGGAACACTGAAGCTTTCTTT.

The rearrangement uses TRBV19 and TRBJ2-2, with TRBD2 identical over 8 bases. The V segment lost 4 bases and the J segment 4 bases; nucleotides outside the gene matches: 5. Looked up from germline, CDR1 is LNHDA and CDR2 is SQIVND (reference sequence). The CDR3 consists of 15 residues. The CDR3: CASSKLAAVTGELFF. The CDR3 DNA follows: TGTGCCAGTAGTAAACTAGCGGCCGTCACCGGGGAGCTGTTTTTT.

The chain links TRBV29-1 to TRBJ1-2, with D perhaps TRBD1 (5 bases). Germline CDR1 is SQVTM and CDR2 is ANQGSEA. Trimming stripped 6 bases from V and 8 bases from J, with 19 bases between. This CDR3 contains 13 residues. For the CDR3, the DNA is TGCAGCGTCGAGGGGACTCAACGAGGGGGCTACACCTTC. Translated: CSVEGTQRGGYTF.

This clone was observed a few times. The CDR3 reads CASSLALRNTGELFF. CDR3 bases: TGCGCCAGCAGCTTGGCCCTGAGGAACACCGGGGAGCTGTTTTTT. This rearrangement joins TRBV5-1 to TRBJ2-2; D is unclear. The CDR3 length is 15 residues. In germline, CDR1 is SGHRS, CDR2 YFSETQ. V gave up 0 bases and J gave up 1 base, with 7 bases separating them.

This chain connects TRBV19 to TRBJ2-7; 7 bases fit TRBD1. The CDR3 spans 14 residues. Germline V gene data show CDR1 as LNHDA and CDR2 as SQIVND (reference sequence). The junction had 8 bases not matched to a gene; V was cut back by 6 bases and J by 3 bases. CDR3 residues: CASSPGTANYEQYF. CDR3 sequence (DNA): TGTGCCAGTAGCCCCGGGACAGCTAACTACGAGCAGTACTTC.

The genes are TRBV7-8 and TRBJ2-5; perhaps TRBD1 as D (6 bases). The CDR3 has 14 amino acids. Per the germline V gene, CDR1 is SGHVS and CDR2 is FQNEAQ. Between the trimmed V and J ends, which lost 1 base and 1 base, there was a span of 7 bases. CDR3 sequence: CASSLGTVQETQYF. The CDR3 region has the DNA TGTGCCAGCAGCTTAGGGACAGTCCAAGAGACCCAGTACTTC. The full variable domain, its missing parts supplied by reference TRBV7-8 and TRBJ2-5, is GAGVSQSPRYKVAKRGQDVALRCDPISGHVSLFWYQQALGQGPEFLTYFQNEAQLDKSGLPSDRFFAERPEGSVSTLKIQRTQQEDSAVYLCASSLGTVQETQYFGPGTRLLVL.